Presented here are 29 T cell receptor beta chains from one specimen sequenced in a study of T cells in Graves' hyperthyroidism and ophthalmopathy. RNA transcripts were the template for amplifying TCR beta CDR3 regions. The HTBI primer set served for first-round RT-PCR of the TCR CDR3. MiXCR, applied by TCRdb to the multiplex PCR reads, yields one record per CDR3 protein. This sample has 650,000 to 700,000 distinct CDR3 sequences, with 17% found just once. The sequencing sample was made of blood. These receptors originate from a middle-aged man with Graves' hyperthyroidism.

This clonotype was counted at least ten times. The V gene is TRBV12-3 or TRBV12-4, the J gene TRBJ1-1; unclear D gene. V gave up 6 bases and J gave up 6 bases, with 20 bases separating them. CDR3 length equals 15 residues. CDR3 coding DNA: TGTGCCAGCAGCCTTACCCCCCCCGGGAGAGCTGAAGCTTTCTTT. Its translation: CASSLTPPGRAEAFF.

This chain connects TRBV9 to TRBJ2-5; 8 bases line up with TRBD2. This CDR3 is built from 15 residues. Germline V gene lookup returns CDR1 SGDLS and CDR2 YYNGEE. V was clipped by 4 bases and J by 2 bases; unmatched bases: 7. The chain's CDR3 is CASSTSGGGQETQYF. The CDR3 region has the DNA TGTGCCAGCAGCACCTCGGGAGGGGGGCAAGAGACCCAGTACTTC.

This clonotype was counted many times. The V gene is TRBV6-5, the J gene TRBJ2-7; 12 bases align to TRBD1. This CDR3 has 16 amino acids. Germline V gene lookup returns CDR1 MNHEY and CDR2 SVGAGI. Trimming removed 0 bases from V and 6 bases from J; junction bases left unmatched: 6. This chain's CDR3 is CASSYSGQGARFEQYF. CDR3 coding DNA: TGTGCCAGCAGTTACTCGGGACAGGGGGCGCGTTTCGAGCAGTACTTC.

This clonotype occurred a few times. The rearrangement links TRBV3-1 to TRBJ2-3; D is perhaps TRBD1 or TRBD2 (7 bases each). The CDR3 length is 16 residues. Germline CDR1 reads LGHDT; CDR2 reads YNNKEL (reference sequence). Trimming shortened V by 1 base and J by 6 bases, and 17 bases separated the two germline ends. The CDR3 spells CASSQGTGPRGDTQYF. As DNA, the CDR3 is TGTGCCAGCAGCCAAGGGACAGGACCGCGGGGGGATACGCAGTATTTT.

This clonotype was detected ten times or more. The chain links TRBV24-1 to TRBJ2-1; a weak D match, TRBD1 (8 bases). V lost 3 bases and J 3 bases, leaving 14 bases between the germline ends. Germline CDR1 reads KGHDR; CDR2 reads SFDVKD. The CDR3 is 16 residues long. This CDR3 is CATSDPTGGGYNEQFF. In DNA, the CDR3 is TGTGCCACCAGTGATCCCACAGGGGGGGGCTACAATGAGCAGTTCTTC.

This chain connects TRBV6-4 to TRBJ2-2; no clear D. The CDR3 contains 13 residues. Deletions cut 4 bases from V and 3 bases from J, with 6 bases between. The germline V gene encodes CDR1 MRHNA and CDR2 SNTAGT. CDR3 nucleotide sequence: TGTGCCAGCAGTGCAGGCTACACCGGGGAGCTGTTTTTT. Its translation is CASSAGYTGELFF.

This chain joins TRBV6-1 and TRBJ1-5, with 12 bases aligning to TRBD1. The CDR3 consists of 15 residues. The junction had 3 bases not matched to a gene; V was cut back by 8 bases and J by 1 base. Germline V gene data show CDR1 as MNHNS and CDR2 as SASEGT. CDR3 amino acids: CASWGQGASNQPQHF. The DNA of the CDR3 is TGTGCCAGCTGGGGACAGGGGGCGAGCAATCAGCCCCAGCATTTT.

This clonotype showed up just a few times. The CDR3 does not end in the conserved phenylalanine or tryptophan, so this is likely a read error. The gene calls are TRBV9 and TRBJ2-7; 8 bases are shared with TRBD1. CDR1 and CDR2 (germline): SGDLS, YYNGEE. The length of the CDR3 is 16 residues. Trimming at V came to 0 bases and at J to 3 bases, leaving 8 bases not matched to a gene. The CDR3 region is CASSVDPGQGGYEQYL. CDR3 coding DNA: TGTGCCAGCAGCGTAGATCCAGGACAGGGTGGCTACGAGCAGTACCTC.

Ten or more counts support this clonotype. Written as DNA, the CDR3 is TGTGCCAGCAGCGCTACCCACAGGGGGACCGGGGAGCTGTTTTTT. Its protein product is CASSATHRGTGELFF. The chain uses TRBV11-2 and TRBJ2-2; 8 bases agree with TRBD1. Germline V CDR1 and CDR2: SGHAT, FQNNGV. Trimming at V came to 5 bases and at J to 5 bases, leaving 7 bases not matched to a gene. This CDR3 comprises 15 residues.

This clonotype appeared many times. The rearrangement uses TRBV10-3 and TRBJ1-1; 9 positions match TRBD1. Germline CDR1 is ENHRY and CDR2 is SYGVKD. J lost 3 bases, V lost 5 bases, and 7 bases had no gene match. The CDR3 length is 15 residues. For the CDR3, the DNA is TGTGCCATCAGTTTGGGGGGACAGGGCGACACTGAAGCTTTCTTT. It specifies CAISLGGQGDTEAFF.

In this sample, this clonotype turned up a few times. J is TRBJ1-5 and V is TRBV19; D unresolved. The germline V and J ends were trimmed by 2 bases and 1 base, with 12 bases remaining between them. The CDR3 sequence is 16 residues long. CDR1 and CDR2 (germline): LNHDA, SQIVND (reference sequence). In nucleotides, the CDR3 is TGTGCCAGTAGTATAACTTCCGAAATGAGCAATCAGCCCCAGCATTTT. Translating gives CASSITSEMSNQPQHF.

V is TRBV5-1 and J is TRBJ1-4; D not certain. The CDR3 spans 15 residues. V was pared by 0 bases and J by 7 bases, with 13 bases between. The germline CDR1 and CDR2 sequences are SGHRS and YFSETQ. CDR3 loop: CASSLGSNDGEKLFF. The CDR3 nucleotides read TGCGCCAGCAGCTTGGGGAGCAACGACGGTGAAAAACTGTTTTTT.

This clonotype was observed a few times. The chain couples TRBV28 to TRBJ2-5, with D possibly called TRBD1 or TRBD2 (6 bases each). Trimming removed 5 bases from V and 5 bases from J, with 21 bases in between. Germline-derived CDR1 and CDR2 are MDHEN and SYDVKM. The CDR3 runs 16 residues. The CDR3 here is CASSTTGKGGAETQYF. CDR3 nucleotides: TGTGCCAGCAGTACTACCGGGAAGGGGGGAGCGGAGACCCAGTACTTC.

This clonotype was detected a few times. The rearrangement uses TRBV6-2 or TRBV6-3 and TRBJ1-2; D possibly corresponds to TRBD1 (6 bases). The CDR3 is 15 residues long. The germline V gene encodes CDR1 MNHEY and CDR2 SVGEGT. Trimming removed 0 bases at V and 4 bases at J, with 12 bases between. CDR3 residues: CASSYSNAGVYGYTF. CDR3 bases: TGTGCCAGCAGTTACTCGAACGCAGGGGTCTATGGCTACACCTTC.

There are a few counts of this clonotype. The CDR3 reads CASRTSSVNSYEQYF. CDR3 nucleotide sequence: TGTGCCAGCAGGACTAGTAGCGTTAACTCCTACGAGCAGTACTTC. The chain uses TRBV28 and TRBJ2-7; the D gene is possibly TRBD2 (6 bases). Trimming took 6 bases from V and 0 from J, leaving 15 bases between them. The germline gives CDR1 MDHEN, CDR2 SYDVKM. This CDR3 region has 15 residues.

This rearrangement joins TRBV5-8 to TRBJ2-3; perhaps TRBD1 as D (6 bases). The length of the CDR3 is 15 residues. Germline V CDR1 and CDR2: SGHTS, YDEGEE. V lost 3 bases and J 0 bases, leaving 11 bases between the germline ends. This chain's CDR3 is CASSSTGESTDTQYF. In nucleotides, the CDR3 is TGTGCCAGCAGCTCGACAGGCGAGAGCACAGATACGCAGTATTTT.

As regards this clonotype: A much larger clone differs from this one at a single base, so this may be a read error. The rearrangement joins TRBV28 to TRBJ2-1; D is unresolved. V was pared by 2 bases and J by 7 bases, with 12 bases between. The germline V gene encodes CDR1 MDHEN and CDR2 SYDVKM. The CDR3 consists of 14 residues. The chain's CDR3 is CASSLMGSWNEQFF. CDR3 DNA sequence: TGTGCCAGCAGTTTAATGGGGTCCTGGAATGAGCAGTTCTTC.

Many counts were recorded for this clonotype. The chain recombines TRBV11-1 with TRBJ1-4; D gene uncertain. The CDR3 runs to 15 residues. With 5 bases removed from V and 7 bases from J, the gap between germline ends came to 17 bases. Germline V lookup: CDR1 SGHAT, CDR2 FQDESV (reference sequence). The CDR3 coding sequence is TGTGCCAGCAGCGCCCGGGAAGGCGGGGTTGAAAAACTGTTTTTT. Residues: CASSAREGGVEKLFF.

This clonotype was seen repeatedly, ten times or more. J is TRBJ1-2 and V is TRBV5-5; D gene ambiguous. Germline-derived CDR1 and CDR2 are SGHKS and YYEKEE (reference sequence). This CDR3 has 12 amino acids. The V end was cut by 0 bases, the J end by 11 bases, with 11 bases between. The chain's CDR3 is CASSLEGFWYTF. CDR3 DNA: TGTGCCAGCAGCTTGGAGGGTTTTTGGTACACCTTC.

This clonotype was recorded at least ten times. The rearrangement joins TRBV27 to TRBJ1-2, with D uncertain. Germline assignment: CDR1 MNHEY and CDR2 SMNVEV (reference sequence). The CDR3 is made up of 13 amino acids. V lost 3 bases to trimming and J lost 3 bases, with 8 bases between them. CDR3 sequence: CASSFRGHYGYTF. CDR3 nucleotides: TGTGCCAGCAGTTTTAGAGGGCACTATGGCTACACCTTC.

The chain has TRBV5-1 and TRBJ2-7; D may be TRBD1 (5 bases). The V end was cut by 3 bases, the J end by 0 bases, with 10 bases between. Germline-derived CDR1 and CDR2 are SGHRS and YFSETQ. This CDR3 is built from 14 residues. In nucleotides, the CDR3 is TGCGCCAGCAGCTGGCAGGGATCCTCCTACGAGCAGTACTTC. This translates into CASSWQGSSYEQYF.

This clonotype was recorded many times. The chain joins TRBV27 to TRBJ2-7; TRBD1 matches at 7 bases. Germline lookup yields CDR1 MNHEY and CDR2 SMNVEV (reference sequence). J was trimmed by 2 bases and V by 3 bases; bases with no gene match: 4. The CDR3 runs 14 residues. DNA of the CDR3: TGTGCCAGCAGTTTCGGGACAGAGACCTACGAGCAGTACTTC. Residues: CASSFGTETYEQYF.

Ten or more counts support this clonotype. This rearrangement joins TRBV2 to TRBJ1-5; 8 bases are a match to TRBD1. Germline CDR1 SNHLY, CDR2 FYNNEI. The CDR3 loop spans 16 amino acids. V dropped 4 bases and J dropped 6; count of bases not matched to a gene: 11. CDR3 region: CASSAPNRGLGQPQHF. Here the CDR3 DNA reads TGTGCCAGCAGTGCACCCAACAGGGGGTTGGGTCAGCCCCAGCATTTT.

This clonotype appeared a few times. J is TRBJ1-1 and V is TRBV3-1, with TRBD1 matching 11 bases. Germline V gene sequence: CDR1 LGHDT, CDR2 YNNKEL (reference sequence). This CDR3 has 15 residues. V was pared by 3 bases and J by 4 bases, with 4 bases of the junction left unmatched. For the CDR3, the DNA is TGTGCCAGCAGCCATCCCGGGACAGGGGGCACTGAAGCTTTCTTT. Translation gives CASSHPGTGGTEAFF.

Ten or more counts support this clonotype. This sequence joins TRBV19 and TRBJ2-7; perhaps D is TRBD1 or TRBD2 (5 bases each). Between the trimmed V and J ends, which lost 3 bases and 4 bases, there was a span of 10 bases. CDR3 size: 13 residues. CDR1 and CDR2 from the germline V gene are LNHDA and SQIVND (reference sequence). The CDR3: CASSITGAYEQYF. The CDR3 DNA reads as TGTGCCAGTAGTATCACCGGGGCGTACGAGCAGTACTTC.

The rearrangement links TRBV20-1 to TRBJ1-4; D call uncertain. Trimming stripped 0 bases from V and 8 bases from J, with 13 bases between. Germline lookup yields CDR1 DFQATT and CDR2 SNEGSKA (reference sequence). This CDR3 comprises 14 residues. In nucleotides, the CDR3 is TGCAGTGCTAGAGATTTGGCCCGTTGGGAAAAACTGTTTTTT. Encoded protein: CSARDLARWEKLFF.

The chain recombines TRBV4-3 with TRBJ2-1, with D perhaps TRBD2 (5 bases). This CDR3 region has 19 residues. CDR1 LGHNA and CDR2 YSLEER come from the germline V gene. V was pared by 0 bases and J by 2 bases, with 20 bases between. Here the CDR3 reads CASSQDKLGFTSTYNEQFF. The DNA for the CDR3 is TGCGCCAGCAGCCAAGATAAGTTAGGGTTTACTAGTACCTACAATGAGCAGTTCTTC.

As to this clonotype: A much bigger clone sits one base away, suggesting this may be a read error. This chain connects TRBV6-2 or TRBV6-3 to TRBJ1-5, with D possibly matching TRBD1 (5 bases). This CDR3 spans 16 amino acids. CDR1 and CDR2 from the germline V gene are MNHEY and SVGEGT. CDR3 loop: CASSRPGRGSNRPQHF. CDR3 coding DNA: TGTGCCAGCAGTCGCCCAGGGCGTGGAAGCAATCGGCCCCAGCATTTT.

There are a few counts of this clonotype. The genes are TRBV5-4 and TRBJ2-1; 10 nucleotides align to TRBD1. The ends lost 4 bases at V and 14 bases at J; junction bases unmatched: 6. CDR1 and CDR2 from the germline V gene are SGHNT and YYREEE (reference sequence). This CDR3 has 12 amino acids. In nucleotides, the CDR3 is TGTGCCAGCAGCAGACAGGGGGCGAAGGAGTTCTTC. Translating gives CASSRQGAKEFF.